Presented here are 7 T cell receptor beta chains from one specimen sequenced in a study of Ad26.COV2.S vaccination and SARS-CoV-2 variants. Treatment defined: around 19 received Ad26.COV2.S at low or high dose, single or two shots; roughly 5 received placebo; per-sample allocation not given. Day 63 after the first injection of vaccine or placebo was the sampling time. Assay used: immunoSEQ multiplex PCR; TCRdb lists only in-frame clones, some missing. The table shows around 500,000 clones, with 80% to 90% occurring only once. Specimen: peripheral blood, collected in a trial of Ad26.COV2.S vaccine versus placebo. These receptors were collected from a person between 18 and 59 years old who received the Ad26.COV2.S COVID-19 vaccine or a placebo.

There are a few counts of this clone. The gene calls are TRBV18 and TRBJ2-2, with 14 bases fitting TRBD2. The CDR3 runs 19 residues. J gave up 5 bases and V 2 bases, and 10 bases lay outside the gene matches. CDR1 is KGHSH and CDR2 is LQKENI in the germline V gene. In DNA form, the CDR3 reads TGTGCCAGCTCACCAACGGGACTAGCGGGGGCCTCGGGTACCGGGGAGCTGTTTTTT. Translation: CASSPTGLAGASGTGELFF.

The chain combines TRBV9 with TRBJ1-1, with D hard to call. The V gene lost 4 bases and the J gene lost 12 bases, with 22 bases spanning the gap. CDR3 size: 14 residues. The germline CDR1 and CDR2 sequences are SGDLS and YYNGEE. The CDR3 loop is CASSPSSAGVLTFF. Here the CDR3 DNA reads TGTGCCAGCAGCCCAAGCTCTGCCGGGGTATTGACTTTCTTT.

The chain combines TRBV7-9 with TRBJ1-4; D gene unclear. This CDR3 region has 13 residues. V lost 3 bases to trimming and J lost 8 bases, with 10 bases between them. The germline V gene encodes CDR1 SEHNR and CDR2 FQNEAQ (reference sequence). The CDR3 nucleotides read TGTGCCAGCAGCTTTAGTGAAGAAGAAAAACTGTTTTTT. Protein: CASSFSEEEKLFF.

This CDR3 is CASSQDLAVGHFYEQYF. Written as DNA, the CDR3 is TGCGCCAGCAGCCAAGATCTCGCCGTAGGCCACTTCTACGAGCAGTACTTC. This chain joins TRBV4-3 and TRBJ2-7; D is unresolved. CDR3 size: 17 residues. Trimming left V 0 bases short and J 3 bases short, with 18 bases between. Looked up from germline, CDR1 is LGHNA and CDR2 is YSLEER.

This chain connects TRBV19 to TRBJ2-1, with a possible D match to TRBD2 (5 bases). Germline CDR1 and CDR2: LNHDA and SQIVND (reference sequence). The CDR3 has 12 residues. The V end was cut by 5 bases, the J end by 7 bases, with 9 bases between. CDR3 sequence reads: CASSPGGNEQFF. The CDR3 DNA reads TGTGCCAGTAGTCCTGGCGGGAATGAGCAGTTCTTC.

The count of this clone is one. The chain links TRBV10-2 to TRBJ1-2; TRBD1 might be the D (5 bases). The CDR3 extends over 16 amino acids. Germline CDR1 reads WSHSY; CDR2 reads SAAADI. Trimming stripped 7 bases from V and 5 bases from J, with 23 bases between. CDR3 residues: CASTDSLGTSGYGYTF. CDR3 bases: TGCGCCAGCACGGACTCGCTAGGGACCTCCGGATATGGCTACACCTTC.

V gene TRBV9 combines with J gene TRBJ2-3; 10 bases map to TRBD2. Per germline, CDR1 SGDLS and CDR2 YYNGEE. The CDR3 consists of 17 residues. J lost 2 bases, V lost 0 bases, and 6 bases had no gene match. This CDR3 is CASSVAQLAGSTDTQYF. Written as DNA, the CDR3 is TGTGCCAGCAGCGTAGCTCAACTAGCGGGGTCCACAGATACGCAGTATTTT.